This T cell receptor (beta chain) was found in a study of cytomegalovirus exposure and HLA in healthy donors. Background on the study: Among the 300 to 500 donors who were genotyped, approximately 84% fell in the genetic ancestry cluster that is associated with self-reported Caucasian donors.

Overall study findings and caveats: Earlier analysis looked at TCR beta V segments, and most were productive about 87% or about 30% of the time. Presence/absence analyses assumed roughly uniform sequencing depth across donors, which may not hold. Equally common other TCR beta chains were less clonally expanded than HLA-associated ones, a later analysis found.

60 Vbeta and 13 Jbeta primers were used in PCR. Method: immunoSEQ multiplex PCR; TCRdb's copy keeps in-frame clones and lacks some. The repertoire holds around 110,000 clones, with about 79% as singletons. The CDR3 spans 14 residues. The trim removed 2 bases at V and 6 bases at J, leaving 6 bases unmatched. The germline gives CDR1 MNHEY, CDR2 SVGAGI. This clone was picked up a small number of times. What it binds is not known. The sample was PBMCs. The chain is built from TRBV6-5 and TRBJ2-7; 8 nucleotides agree with TRBD1. The receptor's source is a man aged 25-45 years in good health and CMV-seropositive. CDR3 nucleotides: TGTGCCAGCAGTTACGGACAGGGAGAGCGCGAGCAGTACTTC. This codes for CASSYGQGEREQYF.